This T cell receptor (beta chain) was recovered during a study of identifying expanded T cells in peripheral blood. Trimming shortened V by 2 bases and J by 0 bases, and 11 bases separated the two germline ends. Germline V gene sequence: CDR1 MNHNS, CDR2 SASEGT. The CDR3 length is 16 residues. This clone was seen a single time. Its antigen remains unidentified. Repertoires were generated with immunoSEQ multiplex PCR, while TCRdb's copy carries only in-frame clones and drops some. The sample has some 96,000 clones, over 75% seen once; the top ten hold just over 5.5%. Findings and caveats of the study: Approximately two-week clone count variance significantly increased as total template count grew.

The chain has TRBV6-1 and TRBJ1-5; D is perhaps TRBD1 (6 bases). Sequencing input: blood. The sequence came from a person aged 18 to 70 in good health. This chain's CDR3 is CASSEKTGYSNQPQHF. Here the CDR3 DNA reads TGTGCCAGCAGTGAAAAGACAGGATATAGCAATCAGCCCCAGCATTTT.